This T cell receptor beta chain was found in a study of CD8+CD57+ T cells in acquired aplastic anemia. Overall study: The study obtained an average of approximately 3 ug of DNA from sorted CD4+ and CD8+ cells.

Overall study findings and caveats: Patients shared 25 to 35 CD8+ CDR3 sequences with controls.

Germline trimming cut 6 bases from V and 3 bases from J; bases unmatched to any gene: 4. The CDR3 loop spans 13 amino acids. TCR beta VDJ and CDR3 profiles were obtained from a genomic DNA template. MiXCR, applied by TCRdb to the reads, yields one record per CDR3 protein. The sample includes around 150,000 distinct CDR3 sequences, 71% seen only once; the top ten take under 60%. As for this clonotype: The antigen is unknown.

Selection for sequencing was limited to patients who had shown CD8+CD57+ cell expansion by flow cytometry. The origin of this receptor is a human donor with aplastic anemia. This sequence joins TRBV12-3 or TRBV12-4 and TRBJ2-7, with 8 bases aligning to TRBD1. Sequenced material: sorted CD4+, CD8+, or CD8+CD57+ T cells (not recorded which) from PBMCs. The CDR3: CASSWTGNYEQYF. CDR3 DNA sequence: TGTGCCAGCAGCTGGACAGGGAACTACGAGCAGTACTTC.